This T cell receptor (beta chain) was observed in a study of cytomegalovirus exposure and HLA in healthy donors. Overall study findings and caveats: Despite most TCR sequences being rare, some public TCRs occurred in many donors. It was reported that the classifier diagnosed cytomegalovirus status with high specificity and sensitivity in both the original and validation cohorts.

About this clone itself: The target antigen is unknown.

Generated by immunoSEQ multiplex PCR, the TCRdb table keeps only in-frame clones and is missing some. The table lists 100,000 to 120,000 clones, approximately 89% of them singletons, with 1.5% to 2% in the top ten. The CDR3 is made up of 15 amino acids. V lost 0 bases and J lost 7; bases outside the gene matches: 6. Germline V gene data show CDR1 as LGHNA and CDR2 as YSLEER. The sequenced material came from PBMCs. The genes are TRBV4-3 and TRBJ1-2; 9 bases line up with TRBD1. The sequence derives from a young woman in good health and CMV-seronegative. The CDR3 here is CASSQDQQGATGYTF. CDR3 bases: TGCGCCAGCAGCCAAGATCAACAGGGGGCCACTGGCTACACCTTC.